This T cell receptor beta chain was identified in a study of identifying expanded T cells in peripheral blood. Germline CDR1 MNHEY, CDR2 SMNVEV (reference sequence). This CDR3 region has 17 residues. The germline V and J ends were trimmed by 0 bases and 3 bases, with 12 bases remaining between them. Profiled with immunoSEQ multiplex PCR; TCRdb holds only in-frame clones, not every one. Of approximately 94,000 clones in the sample, approximately 88% were seen once. During the collection period, no donor immune events like infections were recorded. V is TRBV27 and J is TRBJ2-6; possible D gene TRBD1, 5 bases. This receptor was identified in a person aged 18 to 69 in good health. Sequencing was carried out using blood. The CDR3 loop is CASSLSGARVGANVLTF. CDR3 DNA: TGTGCCAGCAGTTTATCAGGGGCCCGGGTTGGGGCCAACGTCCTGACTTTC.